These 18 T cell receptor beta chains were all obtained from the same sample, sequenced in a study of chemoradiotherapy in HPV16-positive cancers. Sequencing was performed with immunoSEQ multiplex PCR; in TCRdb, only in-frame clones are kept and a portion is missing. The table shows some 14,000 clones, with 88% occurring only once. Specimen: blood, collected from a patient who underwent chemoradiotherapy. The source is a human donor with HPV-associated anogenital cancer.

The genes are TRBV6-1 and TRBJ2-1, with 9 bases matching TRBD2. This CDR3 has 14 amino acids. The V gene's germline CDR1 is MNHNS and CDR2 SASEGT. Trimming took 3 bases from V and 8 from J; bases not matched to a gene: 5. This chain's CDR3 is CASSEGGGADEQFF. For the CDR3, the DNA is TGTGCCAGCAGTGAGGGCGGGGGGGCCGATGAGCAGTTCTTC.

This clone was seen more than once but under ten times. The V call is TRBV11-2, the J call TRBJ2-2; tentative D call: TRBD2 (6 bases). The CDR3 spans 15 residues. V lost 5 bases, J lost 6 bases, and 16 bases lay in between. Germline lookup yields CDR1 SGHAT and CDR2 FQNNGV. In DNA, the CDR3 is TGTGCCAGCAGCACAATCTTAGGGGAGGCCGGGGAGCTGTTTTTT. Translation gives CASSTILGEAGELFF.

The chain joins TRBV6-6 to TRBJ1-6; perhaps TRBD1 as D (5 bases). Per the germline V gene, CDR1 is MNHNY and CDR2 is SVGAGI (reference sequence). The CDR3 loop spans 14 amino acids. V gave up 6 bases and J gave up 5 bases, with 11 bases separating them. The CDR3 is CASRLTVNNSPLHF. CDR3 nucleotide sequence: TGTGCCAGCAGACTGACAGTAAATAATTCACCCCTCCACTTT.

Written as DNA, the CDR3 is TGCGCCAGCAGCCCTGGTTTAGAAAGCGGATACTCCTACGAGCAGTACTTC. It is translated as CASSPGLESGYSYEQYF. The chain carries TRBV5-1 and TRBJ2-7; weak D call: TRBD2 (5 bases). CDR3 length: 17 residues. Germline CDR1 reads SGHRS; CDR2 reads YFSETQ. Trimming shortened V by 4 bases and J by 0 bases, and 20 bases separated the two germline ends.

The chain has TRBV5-4 and TRBJ2-7; D is possibly TRBD1 (6 bases). Trimming pared 3 bases from V and 3 bases from J, leaving 13 bases between. CDR3 size: 14 residues. The germline gives CDR1 SGHNT, CDR2 YYREEE (reference sequence). Here the CDR3 reads CASSSVTGNYEQYF. As DNA, the CDR3 is TGTGCCAGCAGCTCGGTGACAGGAAACTACGAGCAGTACTTC.

This clone was recorded once. This sequence joins TRBV7-2 and TRBJ1-2, with D possibly matching TRBD1 (6 bases). Trimming took 3 bases from V and 2 from J, leaving 13 bases between them. The germline V gene encodes CDR1 SGHTA and CDR2 FQGNSA. The CDR3 length is 15 residues. This CDR3 reads CASSFEQGPNYGYTF. The CDR3 DNA follows: TGTGCCAGCAGCTTTGAGCAGGGGCCCAACTATGGCTACACCTTC.

The chain has TRBV15 and TRBJ2-5; 9 positions agree with TRBD1. The J segment lost 2 bases and the V segment lost 3 bases, leaving 4 bases of the junction unmatched. The germline CDR1 and CDR2 sequences are LNHNV and YYDKDF (reference sequence). This CDR3 is 15 amino acids long. The CDR3 nucleotides are TGTGCCACCAGCAGCGGGACAGGGACACAAGAGACCCAGTACTTC. Translated: CATSSGTGTQETQYF.

The CDR3 region is CASSQDRSGQETQYF. CDR3 sequence (DNA): TGCGCCAGCAGCCAAGATAGGTCAGGACAAGAGACCCAGTACTTC. The chain recombines TRBV4-1 with TRBJ2-5; D unclear. The CDR3 covers 15 residues. The V end was cut by 0 bases, the J end by 2 bases, with 10 bases between. Germline loops: CDR1 MGHRA, CDR2 YSYEKL.

The V call is TRBV15, the J call TRBJ1-5; no definite D call. Trimming shortened V by 0 bases and J by 2 bases, and 5 bases separated the two germline ends. There are 14 residues in the CDR3. Germline loops: CDR1 LNHNV, CDR2 YYDKDF (reference sequence). CDR3 residues: CATSREGGNQPQHF. CDR3 coding DNA: TGTGCCACCAGCAGAGAGGGAGGCAATCAGCCCCAGCATTTT.

V gene TRBV28 combines with J gene TRBJ2-7; 7 bases match TRBD2. The CDR3 runs 15 residues. V shed 4 bases, J shed 4 bases, and the junction held 10 bases outside the gene matches. Germline-derived CDR1 and CDR2 are MDHEN and SYDVKM. The chain's CDR3 is CASSSGLGRGYEQYF. For the CDR3, the DNA is TGTGCCAGCAGTTCGGGGTTGGGGAGGGGATACGAGCAGTACTTC.

This clone occurred a few times. This chain links TRBV5-6 with TRBJ1-2; 11 nucleotides align to TRBD1. This CDR3 has 14 amino acids. Trimming cost V 2 bases and J 6 bases; bases outside gene matches: 3. CDR1 and CDR2 from the germline V gene are SGHDT and YYEEEE. The CDR3 DNA follows: TGTGCCAGCAGCTTAGGGACAGGGGGTAATGGCTACACCTTC. Translation: CASSLGTGGNGYTF.

The chain couples TRBV6-6 to TRBJ1-5, with D tentatively TRBD1 (5 bases). V gave up 2 bases and J gave up 7 bases, with 15 bases separating them. Germline lookup yields CDR1 MNHNY and CDR2 SVGAGI (reference sequence). The CDR3 loop spans 15 amino acids. In DNA form, the CDR3 reads TGTGCCAGCAGTTACGTGAGGGGAGGGCAGCAGCCCCAGCATTTT. It specifies CASSYVRGGQQPQHF.

This clone occurred a few times. The chain carries TRBV11-3 and TRBJ2-7; TRBD1 might be the D (5 bases). Germline V gene sequence: CDR1 SGHNT, CDR2 YENEEA. V lost 11 bases and J lost 3, with 11 bases in between. This CDR3 is built from 11 residues. The CDR3 region has the DNA TGTGCCCGCGGACACTACTACGAGCAGTACTTC. It yields the protein CARGHYYEQYF.

The chain combines TRBV4-2 with TRBJ2-1, with D tentatively TRBD2 (6 bases). CDR3 length equals 16 residues. Trimming took off 4 bases at V and 3 bases at J, with 16 bases between the two ends. Germline V gene data show CDR1 as LGHNA and CDR2 as YNFKEQ. In nucleotides, the CDR3 is TGTGCCAGCAGCCGTACGCTCGGGACTGACTACAATGAGCAGTTCTTC. Amino acid sequence: CASSRTLGTDYNEQFF.

The chain recombines TRBV6-4 with TRBJ2-2; no firm D call. CDR3 length: 13 amino acids. Germline V gene lookup returns CDR1 MRHNA and CDR2 SNTAGT. With 0 bases removed from V and 5 bases from J, the gap between germline ends came to 4 bases. CDR3 sequence (DNA): TGTGCCAGCAGTGACTCGGGGACCGGGGAGCTGTTTTTT. This encodes CASSDSGTGELFF.

Turning to this clone: At one end, the junction sequence differs from germline, possibly due to a read error. The gene calls are TRBV6-5 and TRBJ1-5; D unclear. The CDR3 has 12 residues. Germline assignment: CDR1 MNHEY and CDR2 SVGAGI. The CDR3 loop is CASSQSIQPQHF. The CDR3 nucleotides are TGTGCCAGCAGTCAAAGCATTCAGCCCCAGCATTTT.

This clone was picked up a small number of times. The rearrangement joins TRBV25-1 to TRBJ1-2, with 7 bases matching TRBD1. Germline CDR1 MGHDK, CDR2 SYGVNS. Germline trimming cut 3 bases from V and 6 bases from J; bases unmatched to any gene: 13. This CDR3 has 16 amino acids. This CDR3 reads CASSEPDRDLVDGYTF. In nucleotides, the CDR3 is TGTGCCAGCAGTGAGCCCGACAGGGATTTGGTTGATGGCTACACCTTC.

The chain recombines TRBV19 with TRBJ2-1; tentative D call: TRBD1 (6 bases). Trimming took off 6 bases at V and 4 bases at J, with 10 bases between the two ends. The V gene's germline CDR1 is LNHDA and CDR2 SQIVND (reference sequence). There are 13 residues in the CDR3. CDR3 in DNA: TGTGCCAGTAGCGGGACACCTTACAATGAGCAGTTCTTC. It yields the protein CASSGTPYNEQFF.